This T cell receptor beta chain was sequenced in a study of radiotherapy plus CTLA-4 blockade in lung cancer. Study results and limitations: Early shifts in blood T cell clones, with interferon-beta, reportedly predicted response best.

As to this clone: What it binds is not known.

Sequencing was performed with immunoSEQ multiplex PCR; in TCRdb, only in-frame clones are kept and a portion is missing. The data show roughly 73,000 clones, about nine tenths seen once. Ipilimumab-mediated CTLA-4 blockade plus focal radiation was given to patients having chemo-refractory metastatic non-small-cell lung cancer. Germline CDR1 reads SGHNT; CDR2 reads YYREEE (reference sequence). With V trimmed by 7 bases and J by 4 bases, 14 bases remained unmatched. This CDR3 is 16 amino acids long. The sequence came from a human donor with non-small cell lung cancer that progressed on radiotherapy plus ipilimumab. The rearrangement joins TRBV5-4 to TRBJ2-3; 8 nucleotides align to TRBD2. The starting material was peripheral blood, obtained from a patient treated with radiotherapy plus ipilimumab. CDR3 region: CASSGRAGVSPDTQYF. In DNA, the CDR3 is TGTGCCAGCTCGGGTCGAGCGGGAGTGAGCCCAGATACGCAGTATTTT.